This entry lists 9 T cell receptor beta chains sequenced from one sample in a study of cytomegalovirus exposure and HLA in healthy donors. PCR employed 60 Vbeta and 13 Jbeta primers. Measured with immunoSEQ multiplex PCR; TCRdb has only the in-frame clones, and not every one. Of approximately 93,000 clones listed, roughly 63% are singletons. The sequenced sample consisted of PBMCs. The receptors were sampled from a boy younger than 18 in good health and CMV-seropositive.

The genes are TRBV2 and TRBJ1-5, with D uncertain. The CDR3 spans 15 residues. The germline CDR1 and CDR2 sequences are SNHLY and FYNNEI. Between the trimmed V and J ends, which lost 2 bases and 3 bases, there was a span of 11 bases. This chain's CDR3 is CASSETRQYNQPQHF. CDR3 sequence (DNA): TGTGCCAGCAGTGAAACCCGCCAGTACAATCAGCCCCAGCATTTT.

The rearrangement joins TRBV5-4 to TRBJ1-1, with a weak D call TRBD1 (5 bases). The germline gives CDR1 SGHNT, CDR2 YYREEE (reference sequence). The CDR3 totals 15 residues. V lost 0 bases and J lost 12, with 21 bases in between. The CDR3 sequence is CASSLGAGVEGLSFF. For the CDR3, the DNA is TGTGCCAGCAGCTTGGGTGCGGGGGTGGAAGGTTTATCTTTCTTT.

The chain combines TRBV9 with TRBJ1-2, with a weak D call TRBD1 (6 bases). This CDR3 has 13 amino acids. The germline V and J ends were trimmed by 0 bases and 8 bases, with 11 bases remaining between them. The germline CDR1 and CDR2 sequences are SGDLS and YYNGEE. In DNA form, the CDR3 reads TGTGCCAGCAGCGTAGGGGGGCGAGGAGGCTACACCTTC. It codes for CASSVGGRGGYTF. Supplemented by reference TRBV9 and TRBJ1-2, the full variable domain reads DSGVTQTPKHLITATGQRVTLRCSPRSGDLSVYWYQQSLDQGLQFLIQYYNGEERAKGNILERFSAQQFPDLHSELNLSSLELGDSALYFCASSVGGRGGYTFGSGTRLTVV.

The rearrangement links TRBV7-8 to TRBJ2-3; D perhaps matches TRBD1 (6 bases). Looked up from germline, CDR1 is SGHVS and CDR2 is FQNEAQ. The V end was cut by 5 bases, the J end by 0 bases, with 12 bases between. CDR3 length: 15 amino acids. The CDR3 loop is CASSAGQFSTDTQYF. The CDR3 DNA reads TGTGCCAGCAGCGCCGGACAGTTTAGCACAGATACGCAGTATTTT.

V usage is TRBV7-2 and J usage is TRBJ2-1; the match to TRBD2 covers 8 bases. This CDR3 is 15 amino acids long. Per germline, CDR1 SGHTA and CDR2 FQGNSA. V lost 5 bases and J lost 7; bases outside the gene matches: 10. The CDR3 coding sequence is TGTGCCAGCAGCCCATCTAGCGGGCTTAGAAATGAGCAGTTCTTC. Translating gives CASSPSSGLRNEQFF.

The chain joins TRBV29-1 to TRBJ1-2; D perhaps matches TRBD1 (6 bases). The CDR3 spans 18 residues. The ends were cut back, 6 bases at V and 3 bases at J, with 29 bases in the middle. Germline lookup yields CDR1 SQVTM and CDR2 ANQGSEA. This CDR3 is CSVTPTWTPGQRHYGYTF. The CDR3 nucleotides are TGCAGCGTGACGCCAACTTGGACCCCAGGACAGCGGCACTATGGCTACACCTTC.

The chain has TRBV6-5 and TRBJ2-7; TRBD1 matches 7 bases. This CDR3 contains 13 residues. Germline V CDR1 and CDR2: MNHEY, SVGAGI. After removal of 6 bases from V and 5 bases from J, the junction contained 7 bases not matched to a gene. CDR3 sequence (DNA): TGTGCCAGCAGCGGTTTGACAGGGCACGAGCAGTACTTC. Encoded protein: CASSGLTGHEQYF.

The gene calls are TRBV4-1 and TRBJ2-6, with 7 bases identical to TRBD2. CDR3 size: 17 residues. J gave up 2 bases and V 0 bases, and 4 bases lay outside the gene matches. Per germline, CDR1 MGHRA and CDR2 YSYEKL. The chain's CDR3 is CASSQEGGGAGANVLTF. The CDR3 DNA sequence: TGCGCCAGCAGCCAAGAAGGCGGGGGTGCTGGGGCCAACGTCCTGACTTTC.

The count of this clone is one. The rearrangement links TRBV5-4 to TRBJ1-1; D remains ambiguous. Germline V CDR1 and CDR2: SGHNT, YYREEE (reference sequence). The V and J ends lost 2 bases and 5 bases respectively, with 16 bases between them. The CDR3 is 15 amino acids. CDR3 sequence reads: CASSFRGRGGTEAFF. Written as DNA, the CDR3 is TGTGCCAGCAGCTTCCGGGGTCGAGGTGGTACTGAAGCTTTCTTT.